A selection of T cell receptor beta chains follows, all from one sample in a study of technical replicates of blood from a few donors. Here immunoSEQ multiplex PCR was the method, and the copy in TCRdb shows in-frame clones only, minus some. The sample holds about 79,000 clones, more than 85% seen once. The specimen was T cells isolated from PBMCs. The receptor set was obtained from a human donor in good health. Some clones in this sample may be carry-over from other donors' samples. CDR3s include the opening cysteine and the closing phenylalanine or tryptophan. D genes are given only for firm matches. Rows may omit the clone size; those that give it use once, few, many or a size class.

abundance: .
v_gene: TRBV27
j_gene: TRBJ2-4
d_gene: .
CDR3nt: TGTGCCAGCAGCCTAGGGTCAGGGTCGAAAAACATTCAGTACTTC
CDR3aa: CASSLGSGSKNIQYF

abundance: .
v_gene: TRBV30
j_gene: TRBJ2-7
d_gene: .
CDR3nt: TGTGCCTACACACGAGGGTACCCCCCCTACGAGCAGTACTTC
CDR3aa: CAYTRGYPPYEQYF

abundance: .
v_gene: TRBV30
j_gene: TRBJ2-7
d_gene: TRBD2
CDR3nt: TGTGCCTGGAGTGGGAGTAGCGGGAGAACGGGCTCCTACGAGCAGTACTTC
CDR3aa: CAWSGSSGRTGSYEQYF

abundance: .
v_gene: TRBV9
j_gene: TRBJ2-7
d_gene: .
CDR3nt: TGTGCCAGCAGCGTAGAAGTGACAGGACTCGGCGGGCAGTACTTC
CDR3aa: CASSVEVTGLGGQYF

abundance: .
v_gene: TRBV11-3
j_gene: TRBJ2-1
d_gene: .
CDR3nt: TGTGCCAGCAACGATGGGGGGTATGAGCAGTTCTTC
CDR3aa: CASNDGGYEQFF

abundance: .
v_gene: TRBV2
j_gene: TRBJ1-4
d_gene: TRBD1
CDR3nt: TGTGCCAGCGACAGGGATGGTGAAAAACTGTTTTTT
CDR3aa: CASDRDGEKLFF

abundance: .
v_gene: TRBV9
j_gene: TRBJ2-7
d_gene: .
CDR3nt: TGTGCCAGCAGCGTAGCACCGACACACCTCTACGAGCAGTACTTC
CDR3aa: CASSVAPTHLYEQYF

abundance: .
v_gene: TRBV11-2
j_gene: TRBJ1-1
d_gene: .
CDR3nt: TGTGCCAGCAGCTTATCCCGGGGGGCAGGAACTGAAGCTTTCTTT
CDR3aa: CASSLSRGAGTEAFF

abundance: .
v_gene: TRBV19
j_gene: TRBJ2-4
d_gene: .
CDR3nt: TGTGCCAGTAGTCCTTCTATGTTTGCACCTAAAAACATTCAGTACTTC
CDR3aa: CASSPSMFAPKNIQYF

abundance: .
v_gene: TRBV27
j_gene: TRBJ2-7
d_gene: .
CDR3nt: TGTGCCAGCAGTTTCAACGGGGGGCTCGAGCAGTACTTC
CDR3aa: CASSFNGGLEQYF

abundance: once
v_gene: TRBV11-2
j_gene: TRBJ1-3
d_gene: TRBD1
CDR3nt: TGTGCCAGCAGCTCCTGGACAGGGGGAAGCTCTGGAAACACCATATATTTT
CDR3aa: CASSSWTGGSSGNTIYF

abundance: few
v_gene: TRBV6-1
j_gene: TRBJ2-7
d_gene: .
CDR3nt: TGTGCCAGCAGTGAAGCGCAGGACGAGCAGTACTTC
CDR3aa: CASSEAQDEQYF

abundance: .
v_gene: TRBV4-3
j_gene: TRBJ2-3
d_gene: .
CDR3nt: TGCGCCAGCAGCCAAGATCGGGGTCCGGATACGCAGTATTTT
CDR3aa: CASSQDRGPDTQYF

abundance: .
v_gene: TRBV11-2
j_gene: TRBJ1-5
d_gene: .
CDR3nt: TGTGCCAGCAGCTTAGATCGGGATGTGCAGCCCCAGCATTTT
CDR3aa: CASSLDRDVQPQHF

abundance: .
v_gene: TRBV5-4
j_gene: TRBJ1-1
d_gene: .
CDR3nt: TGTGCCAGCAATTATGGGGGGGTTCACACTGAAGCTTTCTTT
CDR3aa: CASNYGGVHTEAFF

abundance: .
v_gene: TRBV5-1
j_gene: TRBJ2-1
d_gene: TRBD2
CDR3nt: TGCGCCAGCAGGCTAGCGGGAGGGCCTGGGAATGAGCAGTTCTTC
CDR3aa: CASRLAGGPGNEQFF

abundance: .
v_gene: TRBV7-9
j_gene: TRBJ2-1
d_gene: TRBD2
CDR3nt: TGTGCCAGCAGCTCACTAAGCGTAGCGGGAGTAAGAAGGGATGAGCAGTTCTTC
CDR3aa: CASSSLSVAGVRRDEQFF

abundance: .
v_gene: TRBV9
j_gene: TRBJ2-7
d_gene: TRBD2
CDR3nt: TGTGCCAGCAGCGGTAGCGGGAGCGGCGCCTACGAGCAGTACTTC
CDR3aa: CASSGSGSGAYEQYF

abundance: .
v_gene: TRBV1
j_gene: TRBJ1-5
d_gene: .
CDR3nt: TGCACCAGCAGCCACATCCAGGGGGCGAATAGCAATCAGCCCCAGCATTTT
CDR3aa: CTSSHIQGANSNQPQHF

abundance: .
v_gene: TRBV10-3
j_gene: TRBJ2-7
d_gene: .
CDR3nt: TGTGCCATCAGAGCCCAGAGACTTAGCTACGAGCAGTACTTC
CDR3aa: CAIRAQRLSYEQYF

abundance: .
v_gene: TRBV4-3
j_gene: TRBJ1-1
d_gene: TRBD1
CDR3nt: TGCGCCAGCAGCCAGGACAGGGGGGAGGATGAAGCTTTCTTT
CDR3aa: CASSQDRGEDEAFF

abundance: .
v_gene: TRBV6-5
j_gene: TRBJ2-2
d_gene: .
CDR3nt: TGTGCCAGCAGTTACTCCCTCACCGGGGAGCTGTTTTTT
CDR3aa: CASSYSLTGELFF

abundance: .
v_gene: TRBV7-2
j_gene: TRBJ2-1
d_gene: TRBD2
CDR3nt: TGTGCCAGCAGCCCCCCTGCTAGCGGGAGGAATGAGCAGTTCTTC
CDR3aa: CASSPPASGRNEQFF

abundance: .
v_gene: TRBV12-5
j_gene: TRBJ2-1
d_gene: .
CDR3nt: TGTGCTAGTGCCCTAGACAGGTACAATGAGCAGTTCTTC
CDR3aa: CASALDRYNEQFF

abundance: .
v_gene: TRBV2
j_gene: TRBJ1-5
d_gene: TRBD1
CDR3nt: TGTGCCAGCAGTGAGGACAGGGCTCAGCCCCAGCATTTT
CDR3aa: CASSEDRAQPQHF

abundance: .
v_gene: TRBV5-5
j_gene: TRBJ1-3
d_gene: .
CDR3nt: TGTGCCAGCAGCTTTTCTACCGGGAACACCATATATTTT
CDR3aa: CASSFSTGNTIYF

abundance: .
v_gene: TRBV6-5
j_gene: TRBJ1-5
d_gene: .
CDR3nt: TGTGCCAGCAGTTACGGAGGGAGCGGAGCAAATCAGCCCCAGCATTTT
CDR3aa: CASSYGGSGANQPQHF